A single sample gave rise to the 20 T cell receptor beta chains below, sequenced in a study of blood T cells in healthy people across ages. Primers used in a second PCR of roughly 7 to 12 cycles were a sample-barcoded 5' primer and a J-beta primer mix. Each CDR3 protein is one row after TCRdb ran MiXCR on the 5' RACE reads. The repertoire has around 1,000,000 distinct CDR3 sequences, around two fifths of them found once; the top ten carry about an eighth. Sequenced: blood. These receptors originate from a man between 18 and 29 years old in good health.

This chain links TRBV29-1 with TRBJ1-1; TRBD1 might be the D (5 bases). CDR3 length: 14 residues. Deletions cut 4 bases from V and 1 base from J, with 13 bases between. CDR1 is SQVTM, CDR2 ANQGSEA, per germline. The CDR3 DNA reads as TGCAGCGTTGCCCTCCGACAGACGAACACTGAAGCTTTCTTT. Amino acid sequence: CSVALRQTNTEAFF.

The J gene is TRBJ2-1, the V gene TRBV6-2 or TRBV6-3, with D tentatively TRBD1 (5 bases). V lost 4 bases, J lost 3 bases, and 13 bases lay in between. This CDR3 comprises 15 residues. The germline V gene encodes CDR1 MNHEY and CDR2 SVGEGT. CDR3 protein: CASSCGHNFYNEQFF. The CDR3 nucleotides are TGTGCCAGCAGTTGCGGACATAACTTCTACAATGAGCAGTTCTTC.

The rearrangement joins TRBV15 to TRBJ2-5, with TRBD1 as a possible D gene (5 bases). This CDR3 has 14 residues. Germline V gives CDR1 LNHNV, CDR2 YYDKDF (reference sequence). V was clipped by 0 bases and J by 11 bases, with 16 bases between them. The CDR3 DNA follows: TGTGCCACCAGCAGAGAAAACAGGAACGATGAGCAGTACTTC. This sequence encodes CATSRENRNDEQYF.

This chain uses TRBV28 with TRBJ2-2, with D uncertain. The CDR3 extends over 13 amino acids. Germline CDR1 MDHEN, CDR2 SYDVKM. V lost 3 bases, J lost 6 bases, and 8 bases lay in between. In DNA form, the CDR3 reads TGTGCCAGCAGTTTTCTTGGCCCCGGGGAGCTGTTTTTT. Amino acids: CASSFLGPGELFF.

This clonotype was seen a few times. J is TRBJ1-1 and V is TRBV12-3 or TRBV12-4; D gene uncertain. V was clipped by 6 bases and J by 6 bases, with 17 bases between them. This CDR3 contains 14 residues. The CDR3 DNA reads TGTGCCAGCAGCCATAGCCAGGAGGTCCCTGAAGCTTTCTTT. It encodes CASSHSQEVPEAFF.

Of note for this clonotype: At one boundary the junction diverges from the germline segment, which might be a read error. The gene calls are TRBV7-2 and TRBJ1-1; 8 bases agree with TRBD1. The germline CDR1 and CDR2 sequences are SGHTA and FQGNSA. This CDR3 contains 15 residues. The CDR3 spells CASSYQGAGGTEAFF. In nucleotides, the CDR3 is TGTGCCAGCAGCTACCAGGGGGCCGGTGGGACTGAGGCTTTCTTT.

This clonotype was counted only a few times. The V call is TRBV2, the J call TRBJ2-7, with 7 nucleotides matching TRBD2. The V segment lost 4 bases and the J segment 2 bases; nucleotides outside the gene matches: 2. This CDR3 region has 13 residues. Germline CDR1 is SNHLY and CDR2 is FYNNEI. CDR3 nucleotide sequence: TGTGCCAGCAGTGTCGGACTAGCCTACGAGCAGTACTTC. It yields the protein CASSVGLAYEQYF.

Comment on this clonotype: This could be a read error, since a much larger clone is one nucleotide away. V gene TRBV10-3 combines with J gene TRBJ2-1; either TRBD1 or TRBD2 may fit D (5 bases each). Germline CDR1 and CDR2: ENHRY and SYGVKD. The CDR3 runs to 15 residues. The CDR3 loop reads CGISEPGSSYNEQFF. The CDR3 region has the DNA TGTGGCATCAGTGAACCAGGGAGCTCCTACAATGAGCAGTTCTTC.

The chain employs TRBV2 and TRBJ1-4; TRBD1 aligns across 10 bases. The germline CDR1 and CDR2 sequences are SNHLY and FYNNEI. V lost 3 bases and J lost 6; bases outside the gene matches: 1. The CDR3 is 14 amino acids. The CDR3 loop is CASSDGTGDEKLFF. For the CDR3, the DNA is TGTGCCAGCAGTGATGGGACAGGGGATGAAAAACTGTTTTTT.

At least ten counts were recorded for this clonotype. The J gene is TRBJ2-3, the V gene TRBV29-1; D is tentatively TRBD1 or TRBD2 (5 bases each). CDR3 size: 13 residues. V shed 4 bases and J shed 0 bases, with 8 bases lying between them. The V gene's germline CDR1 is SQVTM and CDR2 ANQGSEA. CDR3 residues: CSVVRDSTDTQYF. The CDR3 nucleotides read TGCAGCGTTGTCCGGGACAGCACAGATACGCAGTATTTT.

This clonotype was observed a few times. V is TRBV20-1 and J is TRBJ1-2, with D perhaps matching TRBD1 (5 bases). Trimming took 3 bases from V and 4 from J, leaving 15 bases between them. Germline lookup yields CDR1 DFQATT and CDR2 SNEGSKA (reference sequence). The CDR3 sequence is 14 residues long. CDR3 bases: TGCAGTGCTAGGATGGGGGGGGGAAGCTATGGCTACACCTTC. This gives the protein CSARMGGGSYGYTF.

Concerning this clonotype: A junction boundary mismatches the germline segment, possibly from a read error. This chain connects TRBV12-5 to TRBJ1-2; D possibly corresponds to TRBD1 (5 bases). The CDR3 covers 13 residues. The germline V gene encodes CDR1 LGHNT and CDR2 FRNRAP. CDR3 residues: CVSGLPPGYGYTF. The CDR3 bases are TGTGTTAGTGGTTTGCCGCCAGGGTATGGCTACACCTTC.

The J gene is TRBJ2-2, the V gene TRBV4-3; a weak D match, TRBD1 (5 bases). Germline CDR1 reads LGHNA; CDR2 reads YSLEER. The CDR3 has 14 amino acids. V shed 1 base and J shed 4 bases, with 7 bases lying between them. CDR3 residues: CASSQAQGTGELFF. The CDR3 nucleotides are TGCGCCAGCAGCCAAGCTCAGGGCACCGGGGAGCTGTTTTTT.

V and J are TRBV3-1 and TRBJ1-5; D ambiguous. The V and J ends lost 0 bases and 2 bases respectively, with 11 bases between them. The germline CDR1 and CDR2 sequences are LGHDT and YNNKEL (reference sequence). CDR3 size: 16 residues. Here the CDR3 DNA reads TGTGCCAGCAGCCAAGACGGCGGGAGGGGCAATCAGCCCCAGCATTTT. Translation: CASSQDGGRGNQPQHF. Filled out from reference TRBV3-1 and TRBJ1-5, the complete variable domain reads DTAVSQTPKYLVTQMGNDKSIKCEQNLGHDTMYWYKQDSKKFLKIMFSYNNKELIINETVPNRFSPKSPDKAHLNLHINSLELGDSAVYFCASSQDGGRGNQPQHFGDGTRLSIL.

In the case of this clonotype: With a much larger clone just one base away, this may be a read error. The rearrangement uses TRBV12-3 or TRBV12-4 and TRBJ1-2; 7 nucleotides match TRBD1. The CDR3 is 14 amino acids. Unmatched junction bases numbered 12, after V lost 7 bases and J lost 7 bases. DNA for the CDR3: TGTGCCAGCAAAGGGGGCGGGGATTTTGGTGGCTACACCTTC. Amino acids: CASKGGGDFGGYTF.

As regards this clonotype: In this CDR3 the conserved last residue, phenylalanine or tryptophan, is missing, so a read error is likely. The limits of the CDR3 on the DNA are not certain, so only TCRdb's listed CDR3 is given. The rearrangement links TRBV7-3 to TRBJ2-3. The CDR3 length is 10 residues, termini included. Germline V gene sequence: CDR1 SGHTA, CDR2 FQGTGA. The CDR3 region is CASSLTDSIY.

V and J are TRBV6-2 or TRBV6-3 and TRBJ2-3; D unclear. The V end lost 2 bases, the J end lost 5 bases, and 11 bases lay between the germline ends. The CDR3 is 14 amino acids. CDR1 is MNHEY and CDR2 is SVGEGT in the germline V gene. CDR3 sequence (DNA): TGTGCCAGCAGTTACGGTCCGGTGGTAGATACGCAGTATTTT. It encodes CASSYGPVVDTQYF.

CDR3 DNA: TGCGCCAGCAGCCAAGAAGGGAGGGTTTATGGGGAGCTGTTTTTT. Protein: CASSQEGRVYGELFF. The rearrangement joins TRBV4-1 to TRBJ2-2, with 7 nucleotides matching TRBD2. Germline CDR1 and CDR2: MGHRA and YSYEKL. The CDR3 runs 15 residues. After removal of 0 bases from V and 8 bases from J, the junction contained 6 bases not matched to a gene.

CDR3 loop: CATTKGSLNTGELFF. CDR3 DNA sequence: TGTGCCACCACCAAGGGGTCTTTGAACACCGGGGAGCTGTTTTTT. This chain links TRBV15 with TRBJ2-2; D is possibly TRBD1 (5 bases). CDR1 is LNHNV and CDR2 is YYDKDF in the germline V gene (reference sequence). The V gene lost 7 bases and the J gene lost 1 base, with 13 bases spanning the gap. The CDR3 loop spans 15 amino acids.

This sequence joins TRBV20-1 and TRBJ2-5; D is undetermined. The J call may be mistaken, given a closer DNA end match to TRBJ2-4. From germline, CDR1 is DFQATT and CDR2 SNEGSKA (reference sequence). The CDR3 is 13 residues long. For the CDR3, the DNA is TGCAGTGCCACCAGGAATTTCAAAAACATTCAGTACTTC. Its translation: CSATRNFKNIQYF.